These 3 T cell receptor beta chains came from one sample sequenced in a study of chemoradiotherapy in HPV16-positive cancers. Generated by immunoSEQ multiplex PCR, the TCRdb table keeps only in-frame clones and is missing some. This table has fewer than 9,500 clones, around two thirds appearing once. The specimen was obtained from a patient who underwent chemoradiotherapy. The receptors were sampled from a human donor with HPV-associated anogenital cancer.

This clone came up once. This chain uses TRBV20-1 with TRBJ1-3; 7 bases map to TRBD1. This CDR3 region has 11 residues. The germline CDR1 and CDR2 sequences are DFQATT and SNEGSKA (reference sequence). Trimming removed 5 bases from V and 7 bases from J; junction bases left unmatched: 2. The CDR3 spells CSAEQGNTIYF. The CDR3 DNA sequence: TGCAGTGCTGAACAGGGGAACACCATATATTTT.

V is TRBV9 and J is TRBJ2-6; D is uncertain. V lost 0 bases and J 1 base, leaving 11 bases between the germline ends. Per germline, CDR1 SGDLS and CDR2 YYNGEE. This CDR3 region has 17 residues. CDR3 in amino acids: CASSVVPAFSGANVLTF. In DNA, the CDR3 is TGTGCCAGCAGCGTAGTTCCAGCTTTTTCTGGGGCCAACGTCCTGACTTTC. Supplemented by reference TRBV9 and TRBJ2-6, the full variable domain reads DSGVTQTPKHLITATGQRVTLRCSPRSGDLSVYWYQQSLDQGLQFLIQYYNGEERAKGNILERFSAQQFPDLHSELNLSSLELGDSALYFCASSVVPAFSGANVLTFGAGSRLTVL.

V and J are TRBV14 and TRBJ2-1; the D is unclear. The CDR3 length is 13 residues. CDR1 is SGHDN and CDR2 is FVKESK in the germline V gene. Deletions cut 1 base from V and 12 bases from J, with 13 bases between. CDR3 sequence reads: CASSQVGWTRQFF. CDR3 sequence (DNA): TGTGCCAGCAGCCAAGTTGGATGGACCCGGCAGTTCTTC.